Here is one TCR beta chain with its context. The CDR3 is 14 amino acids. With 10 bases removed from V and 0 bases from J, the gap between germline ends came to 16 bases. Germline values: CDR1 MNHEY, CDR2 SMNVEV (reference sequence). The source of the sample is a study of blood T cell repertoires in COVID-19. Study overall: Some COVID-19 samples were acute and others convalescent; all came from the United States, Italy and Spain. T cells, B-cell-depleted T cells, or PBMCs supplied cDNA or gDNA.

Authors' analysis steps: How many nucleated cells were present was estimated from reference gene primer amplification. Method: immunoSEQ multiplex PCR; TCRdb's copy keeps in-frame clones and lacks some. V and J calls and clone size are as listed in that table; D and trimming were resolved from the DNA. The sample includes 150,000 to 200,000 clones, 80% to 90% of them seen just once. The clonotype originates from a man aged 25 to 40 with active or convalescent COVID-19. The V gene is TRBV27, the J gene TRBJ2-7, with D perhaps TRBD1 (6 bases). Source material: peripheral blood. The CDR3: CATAQGYTSYEQYF. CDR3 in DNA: TGTGCCACCGCACAGGGATATACCTCCTACGAGCAGTACTTC.